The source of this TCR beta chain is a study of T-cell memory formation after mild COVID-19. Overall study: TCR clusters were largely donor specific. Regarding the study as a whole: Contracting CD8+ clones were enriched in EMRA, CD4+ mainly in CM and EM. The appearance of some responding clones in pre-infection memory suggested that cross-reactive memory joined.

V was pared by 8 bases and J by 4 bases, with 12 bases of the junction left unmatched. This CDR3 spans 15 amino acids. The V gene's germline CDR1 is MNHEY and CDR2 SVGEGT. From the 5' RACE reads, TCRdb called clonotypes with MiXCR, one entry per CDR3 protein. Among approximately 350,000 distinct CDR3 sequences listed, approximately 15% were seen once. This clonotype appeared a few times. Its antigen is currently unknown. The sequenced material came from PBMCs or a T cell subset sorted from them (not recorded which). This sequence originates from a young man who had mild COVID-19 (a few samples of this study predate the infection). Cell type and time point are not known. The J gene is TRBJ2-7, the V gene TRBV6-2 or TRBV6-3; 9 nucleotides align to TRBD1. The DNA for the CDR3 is TGTGCCAGCTGCCCCGGGACAGGGAGGTCGTACGAGCAGTACTTC. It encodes CASCPGTGRSYEQYF.